What follows are 9 T cell receptor beta chains derived from one specimen sequenced in a study of CXCR3-negative and CXCR3-positive naive CD8 T cells. Carrying UMI labels, the TRB cDNA libraries were prepared through 5' RACE. TCRdb reprocessed the 5' RACE reads; each CDR3 protein has one entry and no DNA is given. The clone table shows 23,000 or so distinct CDR3 sequences, with the ten largest holding less than 5%. Specimen: naive CXCR3- CD8+ T cells from blood. The sample's subset: CD45RO-CCR7+CD27+CD95- naive CD8+ T cells lacking CXCR3 (TNR3-). The receptors stem from a human donor in good health. Some clones in this sample may be carry-over from other donors' samples.

The chain is built from TRBV9 and TRBJ1-1; with no DNA, the TCRdb D assignment of TRBD1 cannot be verified. Germline V gene data show CDR1 as SGDLS and CDR2 as YYNGEE. The CDR3 extends over 16 amino acids. The CDR3: CASSLGQWAGNTEAFF.

The rearrangement uses TRBV20-1 and TRBJ2-7; there is no DNA to check the TCRdb D call of TRBD2. This CDR3 region has 15 residues. Germline assignment: CDR1 DFQATT and CDR2 SNEGSKA (reference sequence). The CDR3: CSARDIASEQYEQYF.

This chain connects TRBV12-3 or TRBV12-4 to TRBJ1-1; TCRdb reports TRBD1, a call that lacks DNA to check it against. The CDR3 has 14 residues. The CDR3: CASSLDGGGTEAFF.

The chain joins TRBV7-6 to TRBJ2-1; TCRdb outputs TRBD1, but without DNA this stays unchecked. This CDR3 has 16 amino acids. The V gene's germline CDR1 is SGHVS and CDR2 FNYEAQ. CDR3 in amino acids: CASSSAPGFSYNEQFF.

CDR3 loop: CASSYSKGSLYGYTF. The gene calls are TRBV6-5 and TRBJ1-2. This CDR3 is built from 15 residues. CDR1 is MNHEY, CDR2 SVGAGI, per germline.

The chain couples TRBV28 to TRBJ2-7; TCRdb reports TRBD1, a call that lacks DNA to check it against. There are 13 residues in the CDR3. Germline V gene lookup returns CDR1 MDHEN and CDR2 SYDVKM. The CDR3 here is CATTTKGYYEQYF.

CDR3: CSVEGERVADEQFF. The chain has TRBV29-1 and TRBJ2-1; TCRdb names TRBD1, which stays unverified in the absence of DNA. This CDR3 comprises 14 residues. Germline V gene sequence: CDR1 SQVTM, CDR2 ANQGSEA.

The chain combines TRBV28 with TRBJ2-6. The CDR3 runs to 15 residues. Germline V CDR1 and CDR2: MDHEN, SYDVKM. The CDR3 here is CASRGRYAGANVLTF.

V and J are TRBV7-8 and TRBJ1-5. The CDR3 extends over 16 amino acids. Germline CDR1 reads SGHVS; CDR2 reads FQNEAQ. This CDR3 reads CASSTTHTDSNQPQHF.